This T cell receptor beta chain was obtained from a study of CXCR3-negative and CXCR3-positive naive CD8 T cells. The wider study: Sequencing yielded roughly 130 million TRB reads, roughly 1.5 +/- 0.3 million per library.

Note on this clonotype: The target antigen is unknown.

Study-wide results and caveats: TRBV-TRBJ usage matched between naive CXCR3-negative and CXCR3-positive cells but not between memory cells. Diversity in memory CD8+ cells fell much lower than the comparably high levels seen in both naive subsets. Against CXCR3-negative naive cells, CXCR3-positive naive cells showed more hydrophobic TRB CDR3s.

CDR3 length equals 16 residues. Germline-derived CDR1 and CDR2 are SNHLY and FYNNEI. Via 5' RACE with UMI labels, TRB cDNA libraries were prepared. TCRdb re-analyzed the 5' RACE reads; it lists each CDR3 protein once, without DNA. This sample's table reports about 150,000 distinct CDR3 sequences. The authors gated naive CD8+ T cells as CD45RO-CCR7+CD27+CD95-. The receptor's source is a human donor in good health. Some clones in this sample may be carry-over from other donors' samples. The chain links TRBV2 to TRBJ2-3; TCRdb's D call, TRBD1, is unchecked because there is no DNA. Material: naive CXCR3+ CD8+ T cells from blood. Subset denoted: CD45RO-CCR7+CD27+CD95- naive CD8+ T cells expressing CXCR3 (TNR3+). CDR3: CASRESGGARTDTQYF.